The 12 T cell receptor beta chains presented below share a single source sample, sequenced in a study of response to subunit inactivated influenza vaccine. From the RT-PCR reads, TCRdb called clonotypes with MiXCR, one entry per CDR3 protein. This table holds 700,000 to 800,000 distinct CDR3 sequences, less than 20% found once. Sample: PBMCs from blood, taken more than 4 days after vaccination. Receptor source: a man in his fifties or sixties who received an inactivated influenza vaccine.

Many counts were recorded for this clonotype. The chain links TRBV12-3 or TRBV12-4 to TRBJ2-7; no definite D call. The CDR3 totals 14 residues. The germline V and J ends were trimmed by 5 bases and 4 bases, with 15 bases remaining between them. In DNA, the CDR3 is TGTGCCAGCAGTACTTACCCGGGTGGATACGAGCAGTACTTC. Translated: CASSTYPGGYEQYF.

This clonotype was detected many times. The chain couples TRBV29-1 to TRBJ2-3; 7 bases line up with TRBD1. CDR3 length: 13 amino acids. V trimming: 6 bases; J trimming: 5 bases; junction bases outside the gene matches: 8. CDR1 is SQVTM, CDR2 ANQGSEA, per germline. CDR3 DNA sequence: TGCAGCGTCCACCGACAGGGACAAGATACGCAGTATTTT. The encoded protein is CSVHRQGQDTQYF.

The chain joins TRBV6-2 or TRBV6-3 to TRBJ2-7; 8 bases agree with TRBD1. The CDR3 is made up of 16 amino acids. With V trimmed by 2 bases and J by 5 bases, 11 bases remained unmatched. Germline lookup yields CDR1 MNHEY and CDR2 SVGEGT. DNA of the CDR3: TGTGCCAGCAGTTACCTACAAGGACAGGGATCGGACGAGCAGTACTTC. Translating gives CASSYLQGQGSDEQYF.

The rearrangement joins TRBV5-5 to TRBJ2-2; a possible D gene is TRBD2 (5 bases). V gave up 4 bases and J gave up 3 bases, with 13 bases separating them. This CDR3 is built from 15 residues. CDR1 is SGHKS and CDR2 is YYEKEE in the germline V gene (reference sequence). CDR3: CASSLLASDTGELFF. In DNA form, the CDR3 reads TGTGCCAGCAGCCTCCTAGCTTCCGACACCGGGGAGCTGTTTTTT.

This clonotype was seen repeatedly, ten times or more. The rearrangement uses TRBV20-1 and TRBJ2-2; 9 bases line up with TRBD1. The CDR3 sequence is 17 residues long. CDR1 and CDR2 from the germline V gene are DFQATT and SNEGSKA (reference sequence). The CDR3 DNA reads TGCAGCGCTCTAATAACAACCGGGACAGGGTGGACCGGGGAGCTGTTTTTT. Translating gives CSALITTGTGWTGELFF.

This clonotype was recorded at least ten times. The chain carries TRBV6-5 and TRBJ2-7; a possible D gene is TRBD2 (6 bases). The germline V gene has CDR1 MNHEY and CDR2 SVGAGI. CDR3 size: 13 residues. Trimming removed 4 bases at V and 4 bases at J, with 11 bases between. CDR3 protein: CASSFPGGYEQYF. For the CDR3, the DNA is TGTGCCAGCAGTTTCCCCGGGGGATACGAGCAGTACTTC.

This clonotype was seen a handful of times. This rearrangement joins TRBV12-3 or TRBV12-4 to TRBJ2-1, with D possibly matching TRBD1 (6 bases). V was pared by 4 bases and J by 1 base, with 14 bases between. This CDR3 comprises 16 residues. CDR3 sequence: CASSSGRGASYNEQFF. In nucleotides, the CDR3 is TGTGCCAGCAGTTCGGGCAGGGGAGCATCCTACAATGAGCAGTTCTTC.

This clonotype has a count of ten or more. The chain carries TRBV4-1 and TRBJ2-3; D may be TRBD2 (6 bases). There are 14 residues in the CDR3. Deletions cut 4 bases from V and 2 bases from J, with 10 bases between. Germline V gene sequence: CDR1 MGHRA, CDR2 YSYEKL. CDR3 amino acids: CASSRREITDTQYF. CDR3 DNA: TGCGCCAGCAGCCGCCGGGAGATCACAGATACGCAGTATTTT.

The chain links TRBV20-1 to TRBJ2-3; D possibly matches TRBD1 or TRBD2 (5 bases each). The CDR3 is made up of 13 amino acids. Germline V lookup: CDR1 DFQATT, CDR2 SNEGSKA (reference sequence). V was shortened by 6 bases and J by 4 bases, with 14 bases between the two germline ends. CDR3 coding DNA: TGCAGTGCAAACCCGGGACCCCCAGATACGCAGTATTTT. Translated: CSANPGPPDTQYF.

This clonotype was seen a few times. V is TRBV27 and J is TRBJ2-1, with a weak D call TRBD2 (6 bases). V shed 7 bases and J shed 0 bases, with 10 bases lying between them. This CDR3 comprises 14 residues. Germline V lookup: CDR1 MNHEY, CDR2 SMNVEV (reference sequence). CDR3: CASNPGASYNEQFF. For the CDR3, the DNA is TGTGCCAGCAACCCGGGAGCCTCCTACAATGAGCAGTTCTTC.

This sequence joins TRBV2 and TRBJ2-1, with 12 nucleotides matching TRBD2. V lost 6 bases, J lost 12 bases, and 9 bases stayed unmatched. Germline V lookup: CDR1 SNHLY, CDR2 FYNNEI. CDR3 size: 14 residues. The CDR3 protein is CASRVGLAGPGQFF. The CDR3 coding sequence is TGTGCCAGCAGGGTGGGACTAGCGGGCCCGGGGCAGTTCTTC. Supplemented by reference TRBV2 and TRBJ2-1, the full variable domain reads EPEVTQTPSHQVTQMGQEVILRCVPISNHLYFYWYRQILGQKVEFLVSFYNNEISEKSEIFDDQFSVERPDGSNFTLKIRSTKLEDSAMYFCASRVGLAGPGQFFGPGTRLTVL.

This clonotype appeared a few times. The chain links TRBV13 to TRBJ2-7, with D perhaps TRBD2 (5 bases). The V and J ends lost 5 bases and 7 bases respectively, with 21 bases between them. CDR1 is PRHDT, CDR2 FYEKMQ, per germline (reference sequence). The CDR3 is made up of 15 amino acids. CDR3 sequence reads: CASSLGPGPTIEQYF. In DNA form, the CDR3 reads TGTGCCAGCAGCCTGGGCCCAGGCCCGACTATAGAGCAGTACTTC.